The rows below give T cell receptor beta chains drawn from one sample of a study of blood T cell repertoires in COVID-19. Sequencing was performed with immunoSEQ multiplex PCR; in TCRdb, only in-frame clones are kept and a portion is missing. The profile covers about 260,000 clones, with approximately 86% appearing a single time and under 2% taken by the ten largest. Sequencing was performed on peripheral blood. These receptors all come from a young man with active or convalescent COVID-19. Each CDR3 is given with its conserved first and last residue. A D gene is named only where the DNA matches it firmly. Part of the rows lack a size; the others show once, few, many or a class for expanded clones.

17,TRBD2,TRBV11-2,once,TRBJ2-1,TGTGCCAGCAGCGAAGTCCGAAGACTAGCGGGGGACAATGAGCAGTTCTTC,CASSEVRRLAGDNEQFF
13,-,TRBV19,-,TRBJ1-1,TGTGCCAGTGAGACGGGGTTTGGCACTGAAGCTTTCTTT,CASETGFGTEAFF
17,TRBD2,TRBV11-2,-,TRBJ2-3,TGTGCCAGCAGTCAAACTAGCGGGGGTATTAACACAGATACGCAGTATTTT,CASSQTSGGINTDTQYF
15,TRBD1,TRBV10-3,-,TRBJ2-7,TGTGCCATCAGCGAGACAGGGGGGTTCAGCAACGAGCAGTACTTC,CAISETGGFSNEQYF
16,-,TRBV19,-,TRBJ1-6,TGTGCCAGTAGTATCCATCGGAGCTCCTATAATTCACCCCTCCACTTT,CASSIHRSSYNSPLHF
16,-,TRBV7-8,-,TRBJ1-4,TGTGCCAGCAGCCCACAAGAGGGTGGCACTAATGAAAAACTGTTTTTT,CASSPQEGGTNEKLFF
16,TRBD2,TRBV18,-,TRBJ2-5,TGTGCCAGCTCACCAACGCTAGCGGGGATCCAAGAGACCCAGTACTTC,CASSPTLAGIQETQYF
16,-,TRBV5-6,few,TRBJ1-3,TGTGCCAGCAGCTTGCTACAGAATCCCTCTGGAAACACCATATATTTT,CASSLLQNPSGNTIYF
12,-,TRBV10-2,-,TRBJ1-2,TGCGCCAGCAGCTATTCAGGGTTTGGCTACACCTTC,CASSYSGFGYTF
17,-,TRBV4-3,once,TRBJ2-6,TGCGCCAGCAGCCAAGATCTCCGGTCCTCTGGGGCCAACGTCCTGACTTTC,CASSQDLRSSGANVLTF
15,-,TRBV15,-,TRBJ1-2,TGTGCCACCAGCAGCAAGAGACAGGAATCTTTCGGCTACACCTTC,CATSSKRQESFGYTF
14,-,TRBV9,-,TRBJ1-2,TGTGCCAGCAGCGAGGGAGGGCGTTTAGATGGCTACACCTTC,CASSEGGRLDGYTF
15,TRBD1,TRBV5-4,-,TRBJ2-2,TGTGCCAGCAGCGCCGGGACAGGGTTGGCCGGGGAGCTGTTTTTT,CASSAGTGLAGELFF
15,-,TRBV18,-,TRBJ1-1,TGTGCCAGCTCACCACTGGCCACCGGGGACACTGAAGCTTTCTTT,CASSPLATGDTEAFF
14,-,TRBV7-6,once,TRBJ2-7,TGTGCCAGCAGCTTAAGTGGGCAGGATTACGAGCAGTACTTC,CASSLSGQDYEQYF
19,-,TRBV21-1,-,TRBJ1-2,TGTGCCAGCAGCAAATCGGCTCGGGTTGGCAGGGGGCAGGGATATGGCTACACCTTC,CASSKSARVGRGQGYGYTF
17,TRBD1,TRBV19,-,TRBJ1-1,TGTGCCAGTAGTAGAGCCGGGACAGGGGTTCGTGACACTGAAGCTTTCTTT,CASSRAGTGVRDTEAFF
17,TRBD2,TRBV4-2,-,TRBJ2-3,TGTGCCAGCAGCCAAGAAAGGGGACTAGCCGGGACAGATACGCAGTATTTT,CASSQERGLAGTDTQYF
14,-,TRBV6-2/TRBV6-3,-,TRBJ1-2,TGTGCCAGCAGTGTCGCCCCAGGGTACTATGGCTACACCTTC,CASSVAPGYYGYTF
16,TRBD2,TRBV7-3,-,TRBJ2-3,TGTGCCAGCAGCTTAAGCGGGGGGGCTACCACAGATACGCAGTATTTT,CASSLSGGATTDTQYF
16,TRBD2,TRBV6-6,few,TRBJ2-2,TGTGCCAGCAGTTACTTTCTAGCGGGGAGCACCGGGGAGCTGTTTTTT,CASSYFLAGSTGELFF
13,-,TRBV2,few,TRBJ1-1,TGTGCCAGCAACGGGGATAAGAACACTGAAGCTTTCTTT,CASNGDKNTEAFF
14,TRBD1,TRBV30,-,TRBJ1-6,TGTGCCTGGAGTGAAGGGACAGGGGACTCACCCCTCCACTTT,CAWSEGTGDSPLHF
13,TRBD1,TRBV9,-,TRBJ2-1,TGTGCCAGCAGCGTGACAGGGGATAATGAGCAGTTCTTC,CASSVTGDNEQFF
11,-,TRBV5-6,-,TRBJ1-1,TGTGCCAGCAGCTCTGAGGGTGAAGCTTTCTTT,CASSSEGEAFF
18,TRBD2,TRBV2,once,TRBJ2-3,TGTGCCACCTTGCTCTGGGCTAGCGGGGGGATAAACACAGATACGCAGTATTTT,CATLLWASGGINTDTQYF
13,TRBD1,TRBV7-9,-,TRBJ1-2,TGTGCCAGCAGCAGGGGACAGTTTAGGGGCTACACCTTC,CASSRGQFRGYTF
14,-,TRBV2,-,TRBJ1-3,TGTGCCAGCCTACTAGGAGTCTCTGGAAACACCATATATTTT,CASLLGVSGNTIYF
15,-,TRBV11-1,-,TRBJ2-5,TGTGCCAGCAGCTTGGAACCTCAGGGCCAAGAGACCCAGTACTTC,CASSLEPQGQETQYF
16,TRBD1,TRBV9,-,TRBJ2-1,TGTGCCAGCAGCGTAGTACAGGGGCCGACTTACAATGAGCAGTTCTTC,CASSVVQGPTYNEQFF
16,-,TRBV2,once,TRBJ2-1,TGTGCCAGCAGTGAAGGGGGGACCACGGGGGACGATGAGCAGTTCTTC,CASSEGGTTGDDEQFF
15,-,TRBV6-5,few,TRBJ1-2,TGTGCCAGCAGTTACGAGTCAGGGCGAGGCTATGGCTACACCTTC,CASSYESGRGYGYTF
18,TRBD2,TRBV6-1,-,TRBJ2-2,TGTGCCAGCAGTGAAGGGAGGGGCGGGGGGACGAACACCGGGGAGCTGTTTTTT,CASSEGRGGGTNTGELFF
14,-,TRBV4-3,once,TRBJ2-3,TGCGCCAGCAGCCAAGATATAGGCCCTAGCTGGCAGTATTTT,CASSQDIGPSWQYF
18,TRBD2,TRBV9,-,TRBJ2-5,TGTGCCAGCAGCGCAACATTTAGCGGGGACTTGTCCCAAGAGACCCAGTACTTC,CASSATFSGDLSQETQYF
13,-,TRBV6-6,once,TRBJ1-4,TGTGCCAGCAGTTACTCACTCGGTGAAAAACTGTTTTTT,CASSYSLGEKLFF
13,-,TRBV11-2,-,TRBJ2-5,TGTGCCAGCAGCACCGGGACACAAGAGACCCAGTACTTC,CASSTGTQETQYF
17,TRBD2,TRBV18,-,TRBJ2-1,TGTGCCAGCTCCTACTATCTAGCGGGGGGGCCTGCTGGTGAGCAGTTCTTC,CASSYYLAGGPAGEQFF
14,TRBD1,TRBV7-8,-,TRBJ2-1,TGTGCCAGCAGCCCAGGGACAGCCTACAATGAGCAGTTCTTC,CASSPGTAYNEQFF
17,-,TRBV18,-,TRBJ2-1,TGTGCCAGCTCACCATTGGCCAGTTTAAGCTCCTACAATGAGCAGTTCTTC,CASSPLASLSSYNEQFF
13,TRBD1,TRBV12-3/TRBV12-4,-,TRBJ1-6,TGTGCCAGCGGACAGGGAATACGGTCACCCCTCCACTTT,CASGQGIRSPLHF
17,TRBD1,TRBV5-1,-,TRBJ2-7,TGCGCCAGCAGCTTGCTCCCCGGACAGGGGGCCAACTACGAGCAGTACTTC,CASSLLPGQGANYEQYF
14,-,TRBV11-2,-,TRBJ1-6,TGTGCCAGCAGCTTTTTCGGGGAGGGCTCACCCCTCCACTTT,CASSFFGEGSPLHF
15,-,TRBV7-2,-,TRBJ2-2,TGTGCCAGCAGCTTAGGCGGCTTCAACACCGGGGAGCTGTTTTTT,CASSLGGFNTGELFF
16,TRBD1,TRBV10-3,-,TRBJ1-5,TGTGCCATCAGTGACTCTTTAGGGACAGAAAATCAGCCCCAGCATTTT,CAISDSLGTENQPQHF
16,TRBD1,TRBV19,-,TRBJ1-2,TGTGCCAGTAGTATAGGCCTCCCCCCGACAGGGAGTGGCTACACCTTC,CASSIGLPPTGSGYTF
12,-,TRBV9,-,TRBJ2-7,TGTGCCAGCAGCGCCCAGGGGTACGAGCAGTACTTC,CASSAQGYEQYF
13,-,TRBV10-2,-,TRBJ1-5,TGCGCCAGCAGTGACGGTCGGAATCAGCCCCAGCATTTT,CASSDGRNQPQHF